This T cell receptor (beta chain) was retrieved from a study of OX40 agonist ivuxolimab in advanced cancers. As for the study in general: Patients in the trial were receiving intravenous ivuxolimab every 2 weeks, at doses of 0.01 to 10 mg/kg.

Germline CDR1 is SGHRS and CDR2 is YFSETQ. Trimming stripped 4 bases from V and 0 bases from J, with 4 bases between. The CDR3 is 13 residues long. Regarding this clone: What it recognizes is unknown.

Study-wide findings and caveats: The CD4+ and CD8+ T cells in the blood had expanded clonally by week 6 at 0.1 to 3.0 mg/kg.

Libraries were prepared by immunoSEQ multiplex PCR; TCRdb keeps only in-frame clonotypes and omits some of them. The table has 35,000 to 45,000 clones, around 90% seen once; the top ten hold about 17%. The origin of this receptor is an adult with an advanced solid tumor such as melanoma, head and neck, liver or kidney cancer. The sample was CD4+ or CD8+ T cells sorted from blood, taken in a trial of the OX40 agonist ivuxolimab. The chain uses TRBV5-1 and TRBJ1-4; D is unclear. The CDR3 DNA sequence: TGCGCCAGCAGCAGGACAACTAATGAAAAACTGTTTTTT. Translating gives CASSRTTNEKLFF.